This T cell receptor beta chain was found in a study of blood T cell repertoires in COVID-19. Study information: PBMCs, B-cell-depleted T cells, or T cells were the source of the cDNA or gDNA that made up the material.

Original analysis: Amplification from reference gene primers served as the basis for estimated nucleated cell counts. The method was immunoSEQ multiplex PCR; TCRdb's version includes in-frame clones alone and lacks a portion of them. V and J calls and clone size are as listed in that table; D and trimming were resolved from the DNA. This sample carries about 130,000 clones, around 83% of them seen once, and the ten largest clones take 9.7%. The CDR3 has 13 amino acids. Germline values: CDR1 MNHNS, CDR2 SASEGT. The J segment lost 8 bases and the V segment lost 1 base, leaving 3 bases of the junction unmatched.

This sequence originates from a man between 35 and 55 years old with active or convalescent COVID-19. Material for sequencing was peripheral blood. The gene calls are TRBV6-1 and TRBJ1-1; TRBD1 aligns across 8 bases. CDR3: CASSEVRDREAFF. The CDR3 nucleotides are TGTGCCAGCAGTGAAGTGAGGGACAGGGAAGCTTTCTTT.